The rows below give T cell receptor beta chains drawn from one sample of a study of Graves' ophthalmopathy and Graves' hyperthyroidism. TCRdb reanalysed the multiplex PCR reads using MiXCR and keeps one entry per CDR3 protein. The table includes some 160,000 distinct CDR3 sequences, around 39% detected once. What was sequenced was peripheral blood. The receptors originated from a man aged 25-40 years with Graves' ophthalmopathy. The CDR3 runs from the conserved cysteine through the conserved F or W. The D gene is left open where the match is weak. The size entry is marked missing in some rows and otherwise reads once, few, many or a size class.

TRBJ2-7 | many | TRBV24-1 | TRBD1 | CVTINPISGGPTYEQYF | TGTGTCACCATCAACCCAATATCAGGGGGACCTACCTACGAGCAGTACTTC
TRBJ2-6 | many | TRBV11-2 | NA | CASIHGFRRNGNVLTF | TGTGCCAGCATCCATGGGTTTAGGCGGAACGGCAACGTCCTGACTTTC
TRBJ2-7 | many | TRBV19 | NA | CASSRGLRRDEQYF | TGTGCCAGTAGCCGGGGACTGCGTCGGGACGAGCAGTACTTC
TRBJ2-2 | NA | TRBV6-1 | NA | CASSPKAYRATGELFF | TGTGCCAGCAGCCCCAAAGCGTACAGGGCCACCGGGGAGCTGTTTTTT
TRBJ1-3 | NA | TRBV28 | NA | CASRENGNTIYF | TGTGCCAGCAGGGAGAATGGAAACACCATATATTTT
TRBJ2-7 | once | TRBV28 | NA | CASRPNAGYEQYF | TGTGCCAGCAGACCCAACGCAGGCTACGAGCAGTACTTC
TRBJ2-2 | many | TRBV29-1 | NA | CSVEVANTGELFF | TGCAGCGTTGAGGTCGCGAACACCGGGGAGCTGTTTTTT
TRBJ2-7 | many | TRBV28 | TRBD2 | CASSLVGRRPYEQYF | TGTGCCAGCAGTTTAGTCGGGAGGAGACCCTACGAGCAGTACTTC
TRBJ1-5 | many | TRBV20-1 | TRBD1 | CSARFDRENQPQHF | TGCAGTGCTAGGTTTGACAGGGAGAATCAGCCCCAGCATTTT
TRBJ2-7 | few | TRBV6-1 | NA | CASKLGGWEQYF | TGTGCCAGCAAACTCGGGGGTTGGGAGCAGTACTTC
TRBJ2-7 | NA | TRBV11-2 | NA | CASSSRANYYEQYF | TGTGCCAGCAGCTCCCGGGCCAATTACTACGAGCAGTACTTC
TRBJ1-3 | NA | TRBV12-3/TRBV12-4 | NA | CASSLGGGPHSGNTIYF | TGTGCCAGCAGTCTTGGGGGGGGGCCACACTCTGGAAACACCATATATTTT
TRBJ2-7 | NA | TRBV5-1 | NA | CASSDSRASLDEQYF | TGCGCCAGCAGTGATAGTCGGGCTTCATTGGACGAGCAGTACTTC
TRBJ1-1 | many | TRBV7-3 | NA | CASSPRGSGTEAFF | TGTGCCAGCAGCCCCCGGGGGTCGGGGACTGAAGCTTTCTTT
TRBJ2-7 | NA | TRBV6-1 | TRBD2 | CASRGLAGDYEQYF | TGTGCCAGCAGAGGACTAGCGGGGGACTACGAGCAGTACTTC
TRBJ2-7 | NA | TRBV12-3/TRBV12-4 | NA | CASSFLAFDEQYF | TGTGCCAGCAGTTTTCTAGCGTTCGACGAGCAGTACTTC
TRBJ1-1 | NA | TRBV6-1 | NA | CASSTLRISGHTEAFF | TGTGCCAGCAGCACCCTTAGAATCTCTGGGCACACTGAAGCTTTCTTT
TRBJ2-5 | NA | TRBV28 | TRBD2 | CASSVSTSGRGETQYF | TGTGCCAGCAGTGTATCGACTAGCGGGAGAGGGGAGACCCAGTACTTC
TRBJ2-7 | NA | TRBV12-5 | NA | CASGLVMIEGDEQYF | TGTGCTAGTGGTTTGGTAATGATCGAAGGTGACGAGCAGTACTTC
TRBJ1-3 | many | TRBV11-1 | TRBD1 | CASSRDREGSGNTIYF | TGTGCCAGCAGCCGAGACAGGGAAGGCTCTGGAAACACCATATATTTT
TRBJ1-2 | many | TRBV6-2/TRBV6-3 | TRBD1 | CASSMGQENNGYTF | TGTGCCAGCAGTATGGGACAGGAAAATAATGGCTACACCTTC
TRBJ2-7 | NA | TRBV5-1 | TRBD2 | CASSFGTSGRYEQYF | TGCGCCAGCAGCTTCGGGACTAGCGGGCGCTACGAGCAGTACTTC
TRBJ2-5 | many | TRBV10-3 | NA | CAISEWGRETQYF | TGTGCCATCAGTGAATGGGGGCGAGAGACCCAGTACTTC
TRBJ2-7 | NA | TRBV5-1 | NA | CASSPADYEQYF | TGCGCCAGCAGTCCGGCCGACTACGAGCAGTACTTC
TRBJ1-1 | once | TRBV28 | TRBD1 | CASTLQGAHTEAFF | TGTGCCAGCACCTTGCAGGGGGCACATACTGAAGCTTTCTTT
TRBJ1-2 | many | TRBV24-1 | TRBD1 | CATSEGDRNYGYTF | TGTGCCACCAGTGAAGGGGACAGAAACTATGGCTACACCTTC
TRBJ2-5 | many | TRBV7-2 | TRBD1 | CASSTGQVQETQYF | TGTGCCAGCAGCACCGGACAGGTCCAAGAGACCCAGTACTTC
TRBJ1-2 | many | TRBV12-3/TRBV12-4 | TRBD1 | CASSPRRTGLDYGYTF | TGTGCCAGCAGTCCTCGAAGGACAGGGCTGGACTATGGCTACACCTTC
TRBJ1-1 | NA | TRBV4-3 | TRBD1 | CASSPGGLQGSNTEAFF | TGCGCCAGCAGCCCGGGGGGGTTACAGGGGTCGAACACTGAAGCTTTCTTT
TRBJ1-5 | once | TRBV28 | NA | CASTGDNQPQHF | TGTGCCAGCACCGGGGACAATCAGCCCCAGCATTTT
TRBJ2-7 | NA | TRBV28 | NA | CASSWDLEGYEQYF | TGTGCCAGCAGTTGGGACCTAGAAGGGTACGAGCAGTACTTC
TRBJ1-6 | many | TRBV19 | NA | CASSRSGARNNSPLHF | TGTGCCAGTAGTCGCTCGGGGGCTAGGAATAATTCACCCCTCCACTTT
TRBJ2-5 | many | TRBV29-1 | NA | CSVPRDLGGGSQETQYF | TGCAGCGTTCCCCGGGATCTAGGGGGAGGTTCCCAAGAGACCCAGTACTTC
TRBJ2-5 | NA | TRBV20-1 | NA | CSARVPPYSGPIQETQYF | TGCAGTGCTAGAGTGCCGCCCTACTCGGGGCCCATTCAAGAGACCCAGTACTTC
TRBJ1-1 | many | TRBV28 | NA | CASSHAGLNTEAFF | TGTGCCAGCAGCCATGCAGGGCTGAACACTGAAGCTTTCTTT
TRBJ1-2 | many | TRBV30 | NA | CAWSEGSNYGYTF | TGTGCCTGGAGTGAAGGCAGTAACTATGGCTACACCTTC
TRBJ1-1 | NA | TRBV6-2/TRBV6-3 | NA | CASTLPQGEKTEAFF | TGTGCCAGCACTTTACCTCAGGGAGAGAAGACTGAAGCTTTCTTT
TRBJ2-7 | many | TRBV6-2/TRBV6-3 | TRBD2 | CASSELTSGVSYEQYF | TGTGCCAGCAGTGAGCTGACTAGCGGGGTCTCCTACGAGCAGTACTTC
TRBJ2-5 | NA | TRBV20-1 | NA | CSAIIGSRQETQYF | TGCAGTGCTATCATAGGGAGCAGGCAAGAGACCCAGTACTTC
TRBJ1-1 | NA | TRBV28 | NA | CASSFTTPPVEATEAFF | TGTGCCAGCAGTTTTACCACTCCTCCAGTGGAGGCTACTGAAGCTTTCTTT
TRBJ2-2 | NA | TRBV11-2 | NA | CASSFRVTGELFF | TGTGCCAGCAGCTTCCGGGTCACCGGGGAGCTGTTTTTT
TRBJ2-5 | once | TRBV20-1 | NA | CSARNRLEQETQYF | TGCAGTGCTAGAAACCGACTAGAACAAGAGACCCAGTACTTC
TRBJ1-1 | NA | TRBV28 | TRBD1 | CASSLGGQGRVNTEAFF | TGTGCCAGCAGTTTAGGGGGACAGGGCCGCGTGAACACTGAAGCTTTCTTT
TRBJ2-5 | many | TRBV7-3 | NA | CASSIGGGETQYF | TGTGCCAGCAGCATCGGAGGAGGAGAGACCCAGTACTTC
TRBJ2-2 | many | TRBV19 | NA | CASTYDTDTGELFF | TGTGCCAGTACCTACGACACGGACACCGGGGAGCTGTTTTTT
TRBJ2-7 | NA | TRBV6-2/TRBV6-3 | NA | CASSSSGLSSYEQYF | TGTGCCAGCAGTTCCAGCGGGTTAAGCTCCTACGAGCAGTACTTC
TRBJ1-1 | many | TRBV12-3/TRBV12-4 | NA | CASSRGLGVEAFF | TGTGCCAGCAGTCGGGGTCTCGGGGTTGAAGCTTTCTTT
TRBJ2-7 | few | TRBV7-2 | NA | CASSNEGLSSYEQYF | TGTGCCAGCAGCAACGAGGGCCTTAGCTCCTACGAGCAGTACTTC
TRBJ2-7 | NA | TRBV20-1 | NA | CSARDRASALYEQYF | TGCAGTGCTAGAGATAGGGCTTCTGCACTTTACGAGCAGTACTTC
TRBJ1-2 | many | TRBV6-2/TRBV6-3 | TRBD1 | CASSYNWDRDGYTF | TGTGCCAGCAGTTACAATTGGGACAGGGACGGCTACACCTTC
TRBJ2-7 | NA | TRBV6-2/TRBV6-3 | NA | CASSYPKGYSYEQYF | TGTGCCAGCAGTTACCCCAAAGGTTACTCCTACGAGCAGTACTTC
TRBJ2-7 | many | TRBV12-3/TRBV12-4 | NA | CASSSPPPVEQYF | TGTGCCAGCAGTTCCCCGCCCCCAGTGGAGCAGTACTTC
TRBJ2-6 | many | TRBV10-3 | TRBD1 | CAISRDRFFSGANVLTF | TGTGCCATCAGCCGGGACAGGTTTTTCTCTGGGGCCAACGTCCTGACTTTC
TRBJ1-2 | many | TRBV20-1 | NA | CSAREGGYGYTF | TGCAGTGCTAGGGAGGGTGGCTATGGCTACACCTTC
TRBJ1-6 | many | TRBV27 | TRBD1 | CASSVDRGSPLHF | TGTGCCAGCAGTGTGGACAGGGGTTCACCCCTCCACTTT